These 20 T cell receptor beta chains were all obtained from the same sample, sequenced in a study of blood T cell repertoires in COVID-19. The data were produced by immunoSEQ multiplex PCR, yet TCRdb's version contains in-frame clones alone and is incomplete. The sample lists around 130,000 clones, roughly 79% occurring once. Sequenced sample: peripheral blood. The receptor source for this set is an elderly man with acute or convalescent COVID-19.

This chain connects TRBV28 to TRBJ1-5; TRBD1 might be the D (6 bases). The CDR3 runs to 15 residues. Trimming shortened V by 7 bases and J by 4 bases, and 17 bases separated the two germline ends. Per the germline V gene, CDR1 is MDHEN and CDR2 is SYDVKM. CDR3 in amino acids: CASTPGDTRNQPQHF. As DNA, the CDR3 is TGTGCCAGCACCCCCGGGGACACCAGAAATCAGCCCCAGCATTTT. Full variable domain (remainder filled in from reference TRBV28 and TRBJ1-5): DVKVTQSSRYLVKRTGEKVFLECVQDMDHENMFWYRQDPGLGLRLIYFSYDVKMKEKGDIPEGYSVSREKKERFSLILESASTNQTSMYLCASTPGDTRNQPQHFGDGTRLSIL.

The V and J genes are TRBV2 and TRBJ2-5, with 7 positions matching TRBD1. Germline assignment: CDR1 SNHLY and CDR2 FYNNEI. This CDR3 spans 14 amino acids. Trimming took 5 bases from V and 2 from J; bases not matched to a gene: 5. The CDR3 region is CASSTGTVQETQYF. The CDR3 region has the DNA TGTGCCAGCAGTACCGGGACAGTACAAGAGACCCAGTACTTC.

The CDR3 reads CATSRDEFLEGTAKNIQYF. CDR3 bases: TGTGCCACCAGCAGAGATGAGTTTCTGGAGGGGACAGCCAAAAACATTCAGTACTTC. This rearrangement joins TRBV15 to TRBJ2-4; maybe TRBD2 (6 bases). Germline loops: CDR1 LNHNV, CDR2 YYDKDF (reference sequence). This CDR3 region has 19 residues. V lost 0 bases and J lost 0, with 18 bases in between.

V is TRBV28 and J is TRBJ2-1, with 8 positions matching TRBD2. Germline V gene data show CDR1 as MDHEN and CDR2 as SYDVKM. Trimming took 5 bases from V and 6 from J; bases not matched to a gene: 9. The CDR3 runs to 15 residues. The CDR3 DNA reads TGTGCCAGCAGTCCCCGGGGGGGCCCGGGCAATGAGCAGTTCTTC. Translated, it gives CASSPRGGPGNEQFF.

V usage is TRBV3-1 (or the pseudogene TRBV3-2) and J usage is TRBJ2-4; 8 bases are shared with TRBD1. CDR3 length: 16 amino acids. Losses at the gene ends were 3 bases for V and 1 base for J; bases not matched to a gene: 5. In germline, CDR1 is LGHDT, CDR2 YNNKEL (reference sequence). The CDR3 coding sequence is TGTGCCAGCAGCCACCTCCGGACAGGGGCCAAAAACATTCAGTACTTC. It codes for CASSHLRTGAKNIQYF.

The chain recombines TRBV18 with TRBJ1-3; possible D gene TRBD1, 6 bases. The V gene's germline CDR1 is KGHSH and CDR2 LQKENI. The CDR3 contains 17 residues. Trimming stripped 3 bases from V and 0 bases from J, with 15 bases between. The CDR3, as DNA: TGTGCCAGCTCACCGCAGGGGCCGCTCCGCTCTGGAAACACCATATATTTT. This codes for CASSPQGPLRSGNTIYF. The variable domain in full, with the rest retrieved from reference TRBV18 and TRBJ1-3, is NAGVMQNPRHLVRRRGQEARLRCSPMKGHSHVYWYRQLPEEGLKFMVYLQKENIIDESGMPKERFSAEFPKEGPSILRIQQVVRGDSAAYFCASSPQGPLRSGNTIYFGEGSWLTVV.

CDR3 protein: CASSSGTGAGKLFF. The CDR3 DNA reads as TGTGCCAGCAGCTCCGGGACAGGCGCAGGAAAACTGTTTTTT. The chain recombines TRBV3-1 (or the pseudogene TRBV3-2) with TRBJ1-4, with TRBD1 matching 8 bases. CDR3 length: 14 residues. The trim removed 5 bases at V and 10 bases at J, leaving 9 bases unmatched. Germline-derived CDR1 and CDR2 are LGHDT and YNNKEL (reference sequence).

The rearrangement links TRBV7-9 to TRBJ2-7; 9 nucleotides align to TRBD1. Germline V gives CDR1 SEHNR, CDR2 FQNEAQ (reference sequence). This CDR3 is built from 15 residues. Germline trimming cut 4 bases from V and 0 bases from J; bases unmatched to any gene: 4. In nucleotides, the CDR3 is TGTGCCAGCAGCTCGGACAGGGGAATCTCCTACGAGCAGTACTTC. Translation gives CASSSDRGISYEQYF.

The V gene is TRBV5-1, the J gene TRBJ1-1; D perhaps matches TRBD1 (5 bases). Germline V gene lookup returns CDR1 SGHRS and CDR2 YFSETQ. Trimming removed 5 bases from V and 4 bases from J, with 18 bases in between. This CDR3 comprises 15 residues. This chain's CDR3 is CASRTEQGWATEAFF. In DNA form, the CDR3 reads TGCGCCAGCAGAACTGAGCAGGGTTGGGCCACTGAAGCTTTCTTT. Looking up the rest from reference TRBV5-1 and TRBJ1-1 gives the full variable domain: KAGVTQTPRYLIKTRGQQVTLSCSPISGHRSVSWYQQTPGQGLQFLFEYFSETQRNKGNFPGRFSGRQFSNSRSEMNVSTLELGDSALYLCASRTEQGWATEAFFGQGTRLTVV.

This clone occurred a few times. In DNA form, the CDR3 reads TGTGCCAGCACCCGCACCGGAGGGGCTAATGAAAAACTGTTTTTT. This encodes CASTRTGGANEKLFF. This chain connects TRBV27 to TRBJ1-4, with D possibly matching TRBD1 (5 bases). The germline V and J ends were trimmed by 7 bases and 3 bases, with 15 bases remaining between them. The CDR3 spans 15 residues. CDR1 and CDR2 from the germline V gene are MNHEY and SMNVEV (reference sequence).

The genes are TRBV2 and TRBJ1-2, with D possibly matching TRBD1 (5 bases). V lost 6 bases and J 7 bases, leaving 15 bases between the germline ends. CDR1 and CDR2 from the germline V gene are SNHLY and FYNNEI. There are 13 residues in the CDR3. The CDR3 DNA reads TGTGCCAGCAGGGGGGGGGTGATCGGTGGCTACACCTTC. This codes for CASRGGVIGGYTF.

This clone was detected only a few times. CDR3 sequence (DNA): TGCGCCAGCAGCCGGGCTTATAGTGGAGGGGAGCAGTTCTTC. Translating it yields CASSRAYSGGEQFF. The gene calls are TRBV5-1 and TRBJ2-1, with D tentatively TRBD2 (6 bases). Germline values: CDR1 SGHRS, CDR2 YFSETQ. This CDR3 has 14 residues. Trimming pared 4 bases from V and 10 bases from J, leaving 18 bases between.

The chain has TRBV5-1 and TRBJ2-3; D perhaps matches TRBD2 (5 bases). V was pared by 0 bases and J by 2 bases, with 13 bases between. The germline CDR1 and CDR2 sequences are SGHRS and YFSETQ. The CDR3 covers 16 residues. The CDR3 is CASSLADYSPTDTQYF. CDR3 bases: TGCGCCAGCAGCTTGGCTGACTATTCCCCCACAGATACGCAGTATTTT.

This clone was found a few times. The rearrangement links TRBV5-8 to TRBJ1-4, with no clear D. The germline V gene has CDR1 SGHTS and CDR2 YDEGEE. Trimming took 2 bases from V and 1 from J, leaving 12 bases between them. This CDR3 is 16 amino acids long. Here the CDR3 reads CASSFGNSQTNEKLFF. In DNA form, the CDR3 reads TGTGCCAGCAGCTTCGGGAACAGCCAAACTAATGAAAAACTGTTTTTT. The full variable domain, completed using reference TRBV5-8 and TRBJ1-4, is EAGVTQSPTHLIKTRGQQATLRCSPISGHTSVYWYQQALGLGLQFLLWYDEGEERNRGNFPPRFSGRQFPNYSSELNVNALELEDSALYLCASSFGNSQTNEKLFFGSGTQLSVL.

The chain carries TRBV9 and TRBJ1-3; perhaps TRBD1 as D (5 bases). Germline V lookup: CDR1 SGDLS, CDR2 YYNGEE. V shed 0 bases and J shed 4 bases, with 8 bases lying between them. This CDR3 region has 14 residues. The DNA of the CDR3 is TGTGCCAGCAGCGTAGGACAGCCGGGAAACACCATATATTTT. Amino acids: CASSVGQPGNTIYF.

The chain combines TRBV29-1 with TRBJ1-2; 8 nucleotides line up with TRBD1. The length of the CDR3 is 14 residues. Trimming cost V 1 base and J 6 bases; bases outside gene matches: 7. The germline V gene encodes CDR1 SQVTM and CDR2 ANQGSEA. CDR3 sequence (DNA): TGCAGCGTTGAAGGAGGCGGCAGGGGGCATGGCTACACCTTC. It codes for CSVEGGGRGHGYTF.

The CDR3 region is CASSLSGTGEAFF. CDR3 sequence (DNA): TGTGCCAGCAGCTTAAGTGGGACAGGGGAAGCTTTCTTT. The rearrangement links TRBV11-2 to TRBJ1-1; 9 bases fit TRBD1. Germline values: CDR1 SGHAT, CDR2 FQNNGV. V gave up 2 bases and J gave up 8 bases; unmatched junction bases: 3. The CDR3 is 13 residues long.

The chain carries TRBV29-1 and TRBJ2-1; TRBD2 might be the D (6 bases). The V end lost 4 bases, the J end lost 4 bases, and 23 bases lay between the germline ends. Germline V gives CDR1 SQVTM, CDR2 ANQGSEA. The CDR3 is 17 residues long. The CDR3 here is CSVAGPGESIKYNEQFF. In nucleotides, the CDR3 is TGCAGCGTTGCGGGACCGGGGGAATCTATTAAGTACAATGAGCAGTTCTTC.

This chain links TRBV12-5 with TRBJ1-6, with D perhaps TRBD1 (5 bases). CDR1 and CDR2 (germline): LGHNT, FRNRAP. This CDR3 is built from 13 residues. With 6 bases removed from V and 13 bases from J, the gap between germline ends came to 16 bases. This chain's CDR3 is CASGGLGVWPLHF. Written as DNA, the CDR3 is TGTGCTAGTGGGGGACTGGGGGTGTGGCCCCTCCACTTT.

This clone was seen once. The CDR3 DNA sequence: TGCGCCAGCAGCTCCCTGACAGAAGCCTACGAGCAGTACTTC. This encodes CASSSLTEAYEQYF. V usage is TRBV5-1 and J usage is TRBJ2-7, with D perhaps TRBD1 (5 bases). Germline V gives CDR1 SGHRS, CDR2 YFSETQ. The V gene lost 3 bases and the J gene lost 2 bases, with 12 bases spanning the gap. The CDR3 contains 14 residues.